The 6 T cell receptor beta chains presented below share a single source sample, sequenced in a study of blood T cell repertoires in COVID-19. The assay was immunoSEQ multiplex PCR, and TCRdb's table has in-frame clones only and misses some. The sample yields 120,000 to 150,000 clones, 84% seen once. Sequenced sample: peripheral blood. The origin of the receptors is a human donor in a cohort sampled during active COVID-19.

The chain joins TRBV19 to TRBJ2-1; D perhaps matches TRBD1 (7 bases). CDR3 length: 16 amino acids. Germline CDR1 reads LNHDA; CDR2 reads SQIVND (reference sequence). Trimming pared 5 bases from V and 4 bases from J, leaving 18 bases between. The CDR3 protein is CASSLLRAGGYNEQFF. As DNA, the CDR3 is TGTGCCAGTAGTCTCCTCCGGGCAGGGGGGTACAATGAGCAGTTCTTC.

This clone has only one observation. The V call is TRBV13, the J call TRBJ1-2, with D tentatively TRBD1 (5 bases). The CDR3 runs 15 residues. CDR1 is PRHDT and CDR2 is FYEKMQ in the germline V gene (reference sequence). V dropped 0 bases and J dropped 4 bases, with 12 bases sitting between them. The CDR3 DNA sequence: TGTGCCAGCAGCTTAGGTGTCGGGGGAGGCTATGGCTACACCTTC. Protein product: CASSLGVGGGYGYTF. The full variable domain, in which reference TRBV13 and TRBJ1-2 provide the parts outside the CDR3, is AAGVIQSPRHLIKEKRETATLKCYPIPRHDTVYWYQQGPGQDPQFLISFYEKMQSDKGSIPDRFSAQQFSDYHSELNMSSLELGDSALYFCASSLGVGGGYGYTFGSGTRLTVV.

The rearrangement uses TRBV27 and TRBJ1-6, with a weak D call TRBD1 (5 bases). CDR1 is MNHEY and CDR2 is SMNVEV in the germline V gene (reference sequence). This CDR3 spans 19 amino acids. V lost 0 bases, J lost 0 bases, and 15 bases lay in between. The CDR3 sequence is CASSLSPRQSSSYNSPLHF. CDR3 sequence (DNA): TGTGCCAGCAGTTTATCGCCCCGACAGTCGAGCTCCTATAATTCACCCCTCCACTTT.

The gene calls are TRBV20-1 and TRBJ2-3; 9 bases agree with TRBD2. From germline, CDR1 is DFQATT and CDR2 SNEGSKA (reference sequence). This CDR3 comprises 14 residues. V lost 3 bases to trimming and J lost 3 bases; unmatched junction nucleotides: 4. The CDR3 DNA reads TGCAGTGCTAGTTTAGCGGGGGCTACAGATACGCAGTATTTT. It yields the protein CSASLAGATDTQYF.

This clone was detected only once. The CDR3 DNA reads TGTGCCAGCAGCCTACCTACAGGGAATGGAAACACCATATATTTT. Translating it yields CASSLPTGNGNTIYF. The V call is TRBV28, the J call TRBJ1-3, with a tentative D call TRBD1 (6 bases). The CDR3 length is 15 residues. The germline V gene has CDR1 MDHEN and CDR2 SYDVKM. Trimming pared 6 bases from V and 3 bases from J, leaving 15 bases between. The variable domain in full, with the rest retrieved from reference TRBV28 and TRBJ1-3, is DVKVTQSSRYLVKRTGEKVFLECVQDMDHENMFWYRQDPGLGLRLIYFSYDVKMKEKGDIPEGYSVSREKKERFSLILESASTNQTSMYLCASSLPTGNGNTIYFGEGSWLTVV.

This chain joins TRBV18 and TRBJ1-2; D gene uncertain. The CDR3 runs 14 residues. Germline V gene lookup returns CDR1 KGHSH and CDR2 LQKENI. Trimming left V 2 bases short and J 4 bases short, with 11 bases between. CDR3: CASSPITEGYGYTF. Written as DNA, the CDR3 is TGTGCCAGCTCACCAATCACCGAGGGCTATGGCTACACCTTC.